The source of this TCR beta chain is a study of OX40 agonist ivuxolimab in advanced cancers. Study-level information: One patient with hepatocellular carcinoma and two with cutaneous melanoma, three in all, had partial responses.

Collection of blood occurred at baseline, at cycle 4 day 1, and at cycle 7 day 1. Study observations and caveats: Undetermined was the antigen specificity of the expanded peripheral T cells. People who partly responded at 0.1-3.0 mg/kg had some of the least clonal expansion seen.

The repertoire was sequenced with immunoSEQ multiplex PCR; TCRdb's copy has only in-frame clones and lacks some. The data show about 77,000 clones, over 85% seen once. To note about this clone: Its antigen is not known.

CDR1 and CDR2 from the germline V gene are ENHRY and SYGVKD. This CDR3 spans 13 amino acids. Trimming shortened V by 6 bases and J by 5 bases, and 13 bases separated the two germline ends. This material consisted of CD4+ or CD8+ T cells sorted from blood, taken in a trial of the OX40 agonist ivuxolimab. V and J are TRBV10-3 and TRBJ1-1; D is unclear. This receptor was obtained from an adult with an advanced solid tumor such as melanoma, head and neck, liver or kidney cancer. The CDR3 nucleotides read TGTGCCATCAGGATTTTTGATGGAACTGAAGCTTTCTTT. It yields the protein CAIRIFDGTEAFF.